A few counts support the clone carrying this T cell receptor (beta chain). The antigen remains undetermined. The data belong to a study of T-cell reconstitution after alpha-beta-depleted transplantation in children. The TCRbeta library was prepared with unique molecular identifiers. TCRdb re-derived calls from the PCR reads in MiXCR, one entry per CDR3 protein. The sample lists fewer than 150,000 distinct CDR3 sequences, 8.5% to 10% occurring once. General study results and limits: Hyperexpanded clones declined; after one year, newly produced T cells mostly supplied diversity. Some patients' high day-60 TCRbeta diversity was traced to surviving recipient T cells and thymic progenitors. Reports say that about two months after transplant, the alpha-beta T cells came out of several hundred graft clones that had expanded.

The CDR3 covers 16 residues. In germline, CDR1 is LGHNA, CDR2 YSLEER. The J segment lost 6 bases and the V segment lost 2 bases, leaving 12 bases of the junction unmatched. The sequence derives from a girl under three years old who had a stem cell transplant for combined immunodeficiency, so the T cells may come from the graft donor. The material was PBMCs, mostly from graft donor cells, obtained 180 days after TCRalphabeta/CD19-depleted stem cell transplant. J is TRBJ2-7 and V is TRBV4-3; TRBD2 matches at 8 bases. Written as DNA, the CDR3 is TGCGCCAGCAGCCAAAGGGCCCCCAGCGGGAGTCTCGAGCAGTACTTC. The encoded protein is CASSQRAPSGSLEQYF.